This TCR beta chain was identified during a study of blood T cell repertoires in COVID-19. Looked up from germline, CDR1 is LNHDA and CDR2 is SQIVND (reference sequence). The CDR3 runs to 14 residues. Between the trimmed V and J ends, which lost 3 bases and 5 bases, there was a span of 11 bases. In the original workflow: Counts of nucleated cells, estimated from reference gene primer amplification, were obtained. Assay: immunoSEQ multiplex PCR; the TCRdb copy retains only in-frame clones and omits some. The D gene and trimming were derived from the DNA, and the V and J assignments and clone size from that table. The table includes around 130,000 clones, approximately 85% detected once. Participants were placed into cohorts based on the clinical history they reported.

Sequenced input: PBMCs or T cells enriched from blood (not recorded which). The rearrangement links TRBV19 to TRBJ2-1, with D uncertain. This TCR derives from a woman aged 45-60 years with acute COVID-19. CDR3 amino acids: CASSMQRANNEQFF. The CDR3 DNA reads as TGTGCCAGTAGTATGCAACGAGCCAACAATGAGCAGTTCTTC.